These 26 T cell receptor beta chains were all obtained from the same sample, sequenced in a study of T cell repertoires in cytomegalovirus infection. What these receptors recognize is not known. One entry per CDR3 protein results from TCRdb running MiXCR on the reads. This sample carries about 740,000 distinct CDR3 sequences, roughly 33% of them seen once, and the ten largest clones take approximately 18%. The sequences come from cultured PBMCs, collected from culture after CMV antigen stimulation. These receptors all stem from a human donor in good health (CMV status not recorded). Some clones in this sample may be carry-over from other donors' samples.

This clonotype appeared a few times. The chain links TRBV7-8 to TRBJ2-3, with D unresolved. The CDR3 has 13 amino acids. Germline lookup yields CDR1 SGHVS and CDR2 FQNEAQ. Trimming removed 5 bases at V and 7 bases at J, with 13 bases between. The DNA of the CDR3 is TGTGCCAGCAGCCACGACCCATCCCATACGCAGTATTTT. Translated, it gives CASSHDPSHTQYF.

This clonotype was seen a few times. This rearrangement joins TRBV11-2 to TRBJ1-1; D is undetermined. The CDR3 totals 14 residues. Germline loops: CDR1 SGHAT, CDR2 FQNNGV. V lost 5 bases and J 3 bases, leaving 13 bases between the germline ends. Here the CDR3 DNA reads TGTGCCAGCAGCCGTACTAGGACTCACACTGAAGCTTTCTTT. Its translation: CASSRTRTHTEAFF.

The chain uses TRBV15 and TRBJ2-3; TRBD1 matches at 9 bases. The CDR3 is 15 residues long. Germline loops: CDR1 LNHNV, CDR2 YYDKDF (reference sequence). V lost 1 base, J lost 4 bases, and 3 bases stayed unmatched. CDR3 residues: CATSRVDRGADTQYF. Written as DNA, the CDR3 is TGTGCCACCAGCAGAGTGGACAGGGGTGCAGATACGCAGTATTTT. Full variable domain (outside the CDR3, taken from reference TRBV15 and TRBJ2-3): DAMVIQNPRYQVTQFGKPVTLSCSQTLNHNVMYWYQQKSSQAPKLLFHYYDKDFNNEADTPDNFQSRRPNTSFCFLDIRSPGLGDTAMYLCATSRVDRGADTQYFGPGTRLTVL.

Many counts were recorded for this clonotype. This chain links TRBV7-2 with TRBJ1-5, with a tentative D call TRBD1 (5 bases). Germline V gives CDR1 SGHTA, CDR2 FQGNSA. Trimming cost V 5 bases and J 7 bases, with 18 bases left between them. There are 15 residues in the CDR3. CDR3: CASSPGRQTRQPQHF. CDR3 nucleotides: TGTGCCAGCAGCCCGGGCCGACAGACGCGACAGCCCCAGCATTTT.

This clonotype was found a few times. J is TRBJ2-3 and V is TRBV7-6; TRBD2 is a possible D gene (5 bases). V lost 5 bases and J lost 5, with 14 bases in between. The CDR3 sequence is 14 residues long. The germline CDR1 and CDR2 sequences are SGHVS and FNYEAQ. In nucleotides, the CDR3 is TGTGCCAGCAGCCCCCAGGAAGCGGTAGATACGCAGTATTTT. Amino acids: CASSPQEAVDTQYF.

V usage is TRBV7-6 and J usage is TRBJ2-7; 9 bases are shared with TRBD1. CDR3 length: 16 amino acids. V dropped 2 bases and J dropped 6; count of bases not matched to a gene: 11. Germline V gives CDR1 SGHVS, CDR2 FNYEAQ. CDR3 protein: CASSLRAGTGFLEQYF. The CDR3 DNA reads TGTGCCAGCAGCTTACGTGCTGGGACAGGGTTTCTCGAGCAGTACTTC.

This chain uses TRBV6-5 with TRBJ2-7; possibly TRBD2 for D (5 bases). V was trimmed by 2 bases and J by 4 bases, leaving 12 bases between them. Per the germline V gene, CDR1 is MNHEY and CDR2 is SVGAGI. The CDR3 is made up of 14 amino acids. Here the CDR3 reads CASSYAGLSYEQYF. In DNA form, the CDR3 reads TGTGCCAGCAGTTACGCCGGACTGAGTTACGAGCAGTACTTC.

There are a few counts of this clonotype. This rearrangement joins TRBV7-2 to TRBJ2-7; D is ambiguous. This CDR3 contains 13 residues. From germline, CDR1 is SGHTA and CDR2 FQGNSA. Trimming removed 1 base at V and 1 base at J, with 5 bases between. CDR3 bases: TGTGCCAGCAGCTTAGTGGAGTCCTACGAGCAGTACTTC. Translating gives CASSLVESYEQYF.

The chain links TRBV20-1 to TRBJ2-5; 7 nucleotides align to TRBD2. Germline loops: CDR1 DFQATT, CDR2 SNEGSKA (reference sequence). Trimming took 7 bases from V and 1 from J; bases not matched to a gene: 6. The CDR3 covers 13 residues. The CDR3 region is CSVTSDIQETQYF. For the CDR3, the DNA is TGCAGTGTAACTAGCGACATCCAAGAGACCCAGTACTTC.

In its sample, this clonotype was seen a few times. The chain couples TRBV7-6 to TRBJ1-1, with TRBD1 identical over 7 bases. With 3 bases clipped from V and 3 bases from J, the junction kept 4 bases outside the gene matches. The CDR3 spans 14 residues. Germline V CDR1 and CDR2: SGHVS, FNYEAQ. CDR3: CASSFRDSHTEAFF. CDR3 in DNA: TGTGCCAGCAGCTTCCGGGACAGCCACACTGAAGCTTTCTTT.

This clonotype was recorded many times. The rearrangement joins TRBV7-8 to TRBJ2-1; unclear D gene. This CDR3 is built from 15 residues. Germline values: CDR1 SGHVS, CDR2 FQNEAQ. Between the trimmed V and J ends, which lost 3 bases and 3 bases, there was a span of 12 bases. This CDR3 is CASSFGRLYYNEQFF. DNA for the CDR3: TGTGCCAGCAGCTTCGGTCGGTTATACTACAATGAGCAGTTCTTC.

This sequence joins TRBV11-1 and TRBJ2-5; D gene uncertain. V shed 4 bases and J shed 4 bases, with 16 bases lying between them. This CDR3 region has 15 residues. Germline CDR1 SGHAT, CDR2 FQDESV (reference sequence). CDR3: CASSYGPLIGETQYF. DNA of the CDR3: TGTGCCAGCAGCTACGGACCACTAATAGGAGAGACCCAGTACTTC.

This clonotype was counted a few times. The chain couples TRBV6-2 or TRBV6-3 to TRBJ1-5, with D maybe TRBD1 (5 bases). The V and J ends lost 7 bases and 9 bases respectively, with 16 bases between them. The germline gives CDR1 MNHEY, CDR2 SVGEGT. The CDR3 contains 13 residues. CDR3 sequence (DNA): TGTGCCAGCAAAAAGACGGGGCGATGGCCCCAGCATTTT. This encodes CASKKTGRWPQHF.

In nucleotides, the CDR3 is TGTGCCTCCCAGCCGGGACAGGGATTGGGCGAGCAGTACTTC. Translated, it gives CASQPGQGLGEQYF. V and J are TRBV28 and TRBJ2-7; 9 bases are a match to TRBD1. CDR3 size: 14 residues. CDR1 is MDHEN, CDR2 SYDVKM, per germline. Trimming removed 11 bases from V and 6 bases from J; junction bases left unmatched: 14. Variable domain in full (rest from reference TRBV28 and TRBJ2-7): DVKVTQSSRYLVKRTGEKVFLECVQDMDHENMFWYRQDPGLGLRLIYFSYDVKMKEKGDIPEGYSVSREKKERFSLILESASTNQTSMYLCASQPGQGLGEQYFGPGTRLTVT.

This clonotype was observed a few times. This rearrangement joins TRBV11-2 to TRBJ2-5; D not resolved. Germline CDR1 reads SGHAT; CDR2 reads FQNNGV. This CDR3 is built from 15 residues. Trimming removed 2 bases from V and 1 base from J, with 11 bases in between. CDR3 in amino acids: CASSLSRSAQETQYF. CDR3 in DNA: TGTGCCAGCAGCTTAAGCCGCAGCGCCCAAGAGACCCAGTACTTC.

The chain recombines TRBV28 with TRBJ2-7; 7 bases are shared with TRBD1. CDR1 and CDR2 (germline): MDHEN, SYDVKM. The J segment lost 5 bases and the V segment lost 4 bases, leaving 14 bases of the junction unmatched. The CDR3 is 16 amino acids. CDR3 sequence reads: CASSYWDSPTSDEQYF. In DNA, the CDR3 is TGTGCCAGCAGTTATTGGGACAGCCCGACCTCAGACGAGCAGTACTTC.

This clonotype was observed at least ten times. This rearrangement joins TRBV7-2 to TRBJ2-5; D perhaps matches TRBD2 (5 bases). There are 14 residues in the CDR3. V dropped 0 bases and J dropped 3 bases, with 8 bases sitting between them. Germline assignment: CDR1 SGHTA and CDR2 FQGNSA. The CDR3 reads CASSLADFEETQYF. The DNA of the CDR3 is TGTGCCAGCAGCTTAGCGGACTTTGAAGAGACCCAGTACTTC.

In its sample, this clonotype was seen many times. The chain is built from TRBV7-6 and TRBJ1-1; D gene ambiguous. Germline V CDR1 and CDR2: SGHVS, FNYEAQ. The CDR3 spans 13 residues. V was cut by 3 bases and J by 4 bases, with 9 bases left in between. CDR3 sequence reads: CASSFLGSTEAFF. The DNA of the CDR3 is TGTGCCAGCAGCTTTTTGGGGAGCACTGAAGCTTTCTTT.

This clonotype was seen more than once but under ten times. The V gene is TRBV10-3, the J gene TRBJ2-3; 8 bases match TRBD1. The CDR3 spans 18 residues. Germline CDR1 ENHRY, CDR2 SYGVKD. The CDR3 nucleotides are TGTGCTTCCCTCGCGGCTGGGACAGGATCACAAAGCACAGATACGCAGTATTTT. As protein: CASLAAGTGSQSTDTQYF.

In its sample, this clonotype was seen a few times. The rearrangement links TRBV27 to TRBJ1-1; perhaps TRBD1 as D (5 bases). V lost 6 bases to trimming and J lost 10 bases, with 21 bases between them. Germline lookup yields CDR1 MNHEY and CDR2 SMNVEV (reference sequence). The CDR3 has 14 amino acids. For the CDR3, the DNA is TGTGCCAGCAGACCCGGGACGGAAGGTTTTGTAGCTTTCTTT. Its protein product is CASRPGTEGFVAFF.

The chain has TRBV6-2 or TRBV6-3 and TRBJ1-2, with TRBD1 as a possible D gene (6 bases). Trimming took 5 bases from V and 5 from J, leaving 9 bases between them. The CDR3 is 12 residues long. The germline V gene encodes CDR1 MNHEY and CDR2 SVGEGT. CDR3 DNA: TGTGCCAGCAGTAACAGGGCGTATGGCTACACCTTC. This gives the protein CASSNRAYGYTF.

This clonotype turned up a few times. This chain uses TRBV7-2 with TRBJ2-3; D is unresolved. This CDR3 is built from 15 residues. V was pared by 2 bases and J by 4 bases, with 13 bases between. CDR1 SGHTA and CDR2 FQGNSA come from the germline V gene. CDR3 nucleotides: TGTGCCAGCAGCTTAAGGAGTTCAAAGGCAGATACGCAGTATTTT. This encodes CASSLRSSKADTQYF. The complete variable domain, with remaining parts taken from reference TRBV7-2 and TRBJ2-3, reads GAGVSQSPSNKVTEKGKDVELRCDPISGHTALYWYRQSLGQGLEFLIYFQGNSAPDKSGLPSDRFSAERTGGSVSTLTIQRTQQEDSAVYLCASSLRSSKADTQYFGPGTRLTVL.

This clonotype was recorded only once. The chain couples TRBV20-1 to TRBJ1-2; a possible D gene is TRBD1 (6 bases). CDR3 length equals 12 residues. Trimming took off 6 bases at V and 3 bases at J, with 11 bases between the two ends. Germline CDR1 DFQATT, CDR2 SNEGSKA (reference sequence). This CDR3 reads CSASGVDYGYTF. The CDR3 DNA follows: TGCAGTGCCTCAGGGGTAGACTATGGCTACACCTTC.

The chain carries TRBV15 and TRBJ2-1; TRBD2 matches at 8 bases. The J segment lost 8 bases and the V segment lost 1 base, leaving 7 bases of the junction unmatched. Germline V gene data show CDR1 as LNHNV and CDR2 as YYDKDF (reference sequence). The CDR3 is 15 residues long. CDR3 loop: CATSRVTSGSYEQFF. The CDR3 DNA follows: TGTGCCACCAGCAGAGTAACCAGCGGGAGCTATGAGCAGTTCTTC.

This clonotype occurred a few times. CDR3: CASSIDLGADSVYNEQFF. Here the CDR3 DNA reads TGTGCCAGTAGTATAGATCTTGGTGCGGATAGCGTTTACAATGAGCAGTTCTTC. The chain uses TRBV19 and TRBJ2-1, with a possible D match to TRBD2 (5 bases). This CDR3 has 18 amino acids. V dropped 0 bases and J dropped 4 bases, with 19 bases sitting between them. Germline V CDR1 and CDR2: LNHDA, SQIVND (reference sequence).

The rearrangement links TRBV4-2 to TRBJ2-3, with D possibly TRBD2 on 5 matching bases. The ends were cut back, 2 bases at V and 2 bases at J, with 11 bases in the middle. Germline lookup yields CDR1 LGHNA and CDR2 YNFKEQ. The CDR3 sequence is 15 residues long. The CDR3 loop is CASSQLGLDTDTQYF. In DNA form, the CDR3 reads TGTGCCAGCAGCCAACTAGGACTCGACACAGATACGCAGTATTTT.